The present entry profiles one T cell receptor (beta chain) with its context. Its antigen is undetermined. The CDR3 is 15 residues long. V shed 4 bases, J shed 5 bases, and the junction held 10 bases outside the gene matches. Germline V gene data show CDR1 as SGHRS and CDR2 as YFSETQ. Naivety among CD8 cells was defined by CD45RO negativity and positive CCR7 selection, thereby excluding terminally differentiated effector memory CD45RA+ cells. These data originate in a study of shared clonotypes between healthy human individuals. Notes on the study in general: Genetic and exposure-history diversity was limited by the small donor number.

Using immunoSEQ multiplex PCR, the repertoire was profiled, and TCRdb retains in-frame clones only, with some absent. The sample has hundreds of thousands of clones; about 96% are singletons. The receptor was derived from a woman aged 25 to 45 in good health. J is TRBJ1-1 and V is TRBV5-1; 8 positions agree with TRBD1. The material sequenced was naive CD8+ T cells sorted from blood. For the CDR3, the DNA is TGCGCCAGCAGCGACAGGGGTGAAAGAGGGACTGAAGCTTTCTTT. Protein: CASSDRGERGTEAFF.